This T cell receptor beta chain appears in the sequencing data of a study of blood T cell repertoires in COVID-19. Study background: Samples representing acute and convalescent COVID-19 were sourced from the United States, Italy and Spain. Sample material is recorded as cDNA or gDNA derived from T cells, B-cell-depleted T cells, or PBMCs.

Original processing notes: Amplification of reference gene primers was used by the study to estimate nucleated cell counts. Method: immunoSEQ multiplex PCR; TCRdb's copy keeps in-frame clones and lacks some. D and trimming were read from the DNA, whereas the V and J calls and clone size are those reported in that table. The table shows more than 85,000 clones, with around nine tenths occurring only once. The CDR3 loop spans 15 amino acids. Trimming cost V 7 bases and J 0 bases, with 15 bases left between them. The germline gives CDR1 MDHEN, CDR2 SYDVKM. The rearrangement uses TRBV28 and TRBJ2-5; unclear D gene. Sequenced material: peripheral blood. This sequence originates from a man aged 50-60 years with active or convalescent COVID-19. CDR3 nucleotide sequence: TGTGCCAGCACCTGGGCACTCTCGTACCAAGAGACCCAGTACTTC. Its translation: CASTWALSYQETQYF.